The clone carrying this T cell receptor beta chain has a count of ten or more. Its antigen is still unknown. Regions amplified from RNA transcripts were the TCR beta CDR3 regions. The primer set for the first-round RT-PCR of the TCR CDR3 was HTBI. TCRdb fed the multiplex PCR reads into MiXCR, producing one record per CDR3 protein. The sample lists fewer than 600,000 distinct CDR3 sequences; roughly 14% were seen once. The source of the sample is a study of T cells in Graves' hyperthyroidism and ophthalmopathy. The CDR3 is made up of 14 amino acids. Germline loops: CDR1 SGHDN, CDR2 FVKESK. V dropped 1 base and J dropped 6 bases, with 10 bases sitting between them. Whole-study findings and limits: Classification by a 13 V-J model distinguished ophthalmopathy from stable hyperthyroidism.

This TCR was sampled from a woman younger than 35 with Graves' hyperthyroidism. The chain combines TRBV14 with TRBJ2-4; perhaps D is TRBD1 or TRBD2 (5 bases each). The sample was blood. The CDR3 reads CASSQASGTNIQYF. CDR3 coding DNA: TGTGCCAGCAGCCAAGCCTCGGGGACAAACATTCAGTACTTC. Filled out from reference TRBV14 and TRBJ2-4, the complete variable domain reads EAGVTQFPSHSVIEKGQTVTLRCDPISGHDNLYWYRRVMGKEIKFLLHFVKESKQDESGMPNNRFLAERTGGTYSTLKVQPAELEDSGVYFCASSQASGTNIQYFGAGTRLSVL.